These 12 T cell receptor beta chains were all obtained from the same sample, sequenced in a study of response to subunit inactivated influenza vaccine. Using its own MiXCR run on the RT-PCR reads, TCRdb lists one record per CDR3 protein. The sample shows about half a million distinct CDR3 sequences, about 25% of them seen only once. This material consisted of CD4+ T cells sorted from PBMCs, taken around 5 days after vaccination. All receptors come from a man aged 45 to 65 who received an inactivated influenza vaccine.

In its sample, this clonotype was seen a few times. The chain is built from TRBV3-1 and TRBJ2-1, with D perhaps matching TRBD1 or TRBD2 (5 bases each). Germline V CDR1 and CDR2: LGHDT, YNNKEL (reference sequence). The CDR3 runs 13 residues. V lost 4 bases and J 7 bases, leaving 11 bases between the germline ends. The CDR3 DNA follows: TGTGCCAGCAGCCGACTTGAGGGGAATGAGCAGTTCTTC. This sequence encodes CASSRLEGNEQFF.

There are many counts of this clonotype. The DNA of the CDR3 is TGTGCCAGCAGCCCGACTAGCGGGAGCCTATACGAGCAGTACTTC. Amino acid sequence: CASSPTSGSLYEQYF. The rearrangement links TRBV7-2 to TRBJ2-7; 12 nucleotides match TRBD2. The trim removed 5 bases at V and 4 bases at J, leaving 6 bases unmatched. The CDR3 has 15 amino acids. The germline gives CDR1 SGHTA, CDR2 FQGNSA.

The chain uses TRBV10-3 and TRBJ1-6; D unclear. V lost 2 bases and J lost 7, with 12 bases in between. The germline CDR1 and CDR2 sequences are ENHRY and SYGVKD. The CDR3 is 15 residues long. CDR3 residues: CAISEIQVGNSPLHF. CDR3 coding DNA: TGTGCCATCAGTGAGATCCAGGTCGGAAATTCACCCCTCCACTTT.

This clonotype was seen a few times. The chain employs TRBV5-1 and TRBJ2-5; possibly TRBD1 for D (6 bases). CDR1 is SGHRS and CDR2 is YFSETQ in the germline V gene. CDR3 size: 14 residues. Between the trimmed V and J ends, which lost 4 bases and 2 bases, there was a span of 12 bases. Written as DNA, the CDR3 is TGCGCCAGCAGCGTAAATCAGGGGCAAGAGACCCAGTACTTC. Its translation is CASSVNQGQETQYF.

This sequence joins TRBV10-3 and TRBJ2-3; 8 nucleotides agree with TRBD2. The CDR3 is made up of 16 amino acids. Germline values: CDR1 ENHRY, CDR2 SYGVKD. After removal of 0 bases from V and 3 bases from J, the junction contained 5 bases not matched to a gene. CDR3 protein: CAISESISGMTDTQYF. The CDR3 DNA reads TGTGCCATCAGTGAGTCGATTAGCGGGATGACAGATACGCAGTATTTT.

This clonotype was seen only a few times. The chain joins TRBV24-1 to TRBJ2-2; the D gene is possibly TRBD1 (5 bases). The CDR3 covers 15 residues. CDR1 KGHDR and CDR2 SFDVKD come from the germline V gene. Trimming left V 3 bases short and J 4 bases short, with 11 bases between. DNA of the CDR3: TGTGCCACCAGTGATCCCCGACAGTTCACCGGGGAGCTGTTTTTT. Amino acid sequence: CATSDPRQFTGELFF.

This chain links TRBV7-9 with TRBJ2-1, with 8 bases identical to TRBD2. Trimming cost V 5 bases and J 3 bases; bases outside gene matches: 6. The length of the CDR3 is 15 residues. The germline CDR1 and CDR2 sequences are SEHNR and FQNEAQ (reference sequence). The CDR3 coding sequence is TGTGCCAGCAGCGCTCCTAGCGGGTACTACAATGAGCAGTTCTTC. This encodes CASSAPSGYYNEQFF. The whole variable domain, filled in from reference TRBV7-9 and TRBJ2-1, reads DTGVSQNPRHKITKRGQNVTFRCDPISEHNRLYWYRQTLGQGPEFLTYFQNEAQLEKSRLLSDRFSAERPKGSFSTLEIQRTEQGDSAMYLCASSAPSGYYNEQFFGPGTRLTVL.

V is TRBV10-3 and J is TRBJ2-1; TRBD1 matches 7 bases. The CDR3 covers 16 residues. Trimming removed 6 bases from V and 5 bases from J; junction bases left unmatched: 13. CDR1 ENHRY and CDR2 SYGVKD come from the germline V gene. CDR3 sequence (DNA): TGTGCCATCAGCGGAGGCAGGACAGGAGCTCACAATGAGCAGTTCTTC. It is translated as CAISGGRTGAHNEQFF.

The chain combines TRBV20-1 with TRBJ1-1; 8 nucleotides match TRBD1. The CDR3 extends over 14 amino acids. Germline trimming cut 3 bases from V and 2 bases from J; bases unmatched to any gene: 5. The germline gives CDR1 DFQATT, CDR2 SNEGSKA (reference sequence). The CDR3 region has the DNA TGCAGTGCTAGCCGGGACAGGTTTAACACTGAAGCTTTCTTT. Translated, it gives CSASRDRFNTEAFF.

Here the CDR3 DNA reads TGCGCCAGCAGCTTGGGGTGGGTGGTGACTACTGAAGCTTTCTTT. Amino acid sequence: CASSLGWVVTTEAFF. The V call is TRBV5-1, the J call TRBJ1-1; D is uncertain. With 0 bases removed from V and 5 bases from J, the gap between germline ends came to 14 bases. The CDR3 loop spans 15 amino acids. CDR1 SGHRS and CDR2 YFSETQ come from the germline V gene. The entire variable domain, with the rest obtained from reference TRBV5-1 and TRBJ1-1, is as follows: KAGVTQTPRYLIKTRGQQVTLSCSPISGHRSVSWYQQTPGQGLQFLFEYFSETQRNKGNFPGRFSGRQFSNSRSEMNVSTLELGDSALYLCASSLGWVVTTEAFFGQGTRLTVV.

The gene calls are TRBV6-2 or TRBV6-3 and TRBJ1-1; tentatively, D is TRBD1 (5 bases). This CDR3 region has 15 residues. Germline loops: CDR1 MNHEY, CDR2 SVGEGT. Trimming stripped 6 bases from V and 1 base from J, with 15 bases between. The CDR3 protein is CASSRATTGNTEAFF. In DNA, the CDR3 is TGTGCCAGCAGCCGGGCCACCACAGGGAACACTGAAGCTTTCTTT.

In DNA, the CDR3 is TGCAGTGCTAGTCGGGGAGCGGGGGTTACCGAGCAGTACTTC. Protein sequence: CSASRGAGVTEQYF. This chain uses TRBV20-1 with TRBJ2-7, with TRBD2 matching over 8 bases. J lost 6 bases, V lost 3 bases, and 10 bases had no gene match. In germline, CDR1 is DFQATT, CDR2 SNEGSKA (reference sequence). The CDR3 length is 14 residues.